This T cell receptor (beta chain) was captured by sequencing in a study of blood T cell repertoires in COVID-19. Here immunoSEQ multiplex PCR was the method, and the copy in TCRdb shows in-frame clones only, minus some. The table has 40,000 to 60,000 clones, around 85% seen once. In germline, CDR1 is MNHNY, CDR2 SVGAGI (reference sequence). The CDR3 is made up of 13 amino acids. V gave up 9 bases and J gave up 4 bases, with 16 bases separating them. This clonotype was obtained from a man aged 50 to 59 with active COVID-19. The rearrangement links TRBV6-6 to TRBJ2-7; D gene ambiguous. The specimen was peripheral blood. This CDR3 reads CASRVGSRYEQYF. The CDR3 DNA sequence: TGTGCCAGTCGAGTAGGTAGCCGGTACGAGCAGTACTTC.